This T cell receptor (beta chain) was captured in a study of control samples from healthy donors and cancer patients. This table comes from immunoSEQ multiplex PCR, and its TCRdb copy is limited to in-frame clones, with some not included. This sample has tens of thousands of clones, with over 90% found just once. Material: PBMCs. The source is a woman between 45 and 60 years old with head and neck cancer.

This chain's CDR3 is CASSPNYGYTF. CDR3 nucleotides: TGTGCCAGCAGTCCAAACTATGGCTACACCTTC. This chain connects TRBV12-3 or TRBV12-4 to TRBJ1-2; no definite D call. The CDR3 has 11 amino acids. The V end was cut by 5 bases, the J end by 2 bases, with 3 bases between.